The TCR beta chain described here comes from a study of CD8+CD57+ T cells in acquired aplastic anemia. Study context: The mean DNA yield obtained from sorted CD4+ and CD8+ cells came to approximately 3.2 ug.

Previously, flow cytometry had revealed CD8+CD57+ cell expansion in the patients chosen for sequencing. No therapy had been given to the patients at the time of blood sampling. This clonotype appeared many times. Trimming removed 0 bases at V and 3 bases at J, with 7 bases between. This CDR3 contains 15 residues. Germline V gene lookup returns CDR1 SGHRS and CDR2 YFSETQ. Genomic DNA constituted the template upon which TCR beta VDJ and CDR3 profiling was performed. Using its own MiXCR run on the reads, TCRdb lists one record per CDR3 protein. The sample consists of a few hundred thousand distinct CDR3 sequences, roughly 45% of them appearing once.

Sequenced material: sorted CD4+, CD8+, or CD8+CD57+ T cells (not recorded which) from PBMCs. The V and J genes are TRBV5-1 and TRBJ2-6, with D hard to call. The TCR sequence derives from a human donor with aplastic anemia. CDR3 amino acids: CASSLVAGGANVLTF. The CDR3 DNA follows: TGCGCCAGCAGCTTGGTAGCAGGTGGGGCCAACGTCCTGACTTTC.